These 23 T cell receptor beta chains were sequenced from one sample in a study of blood T cells in healthy people across ages. Primers used in a second PCR of about 7 to 12 cycles were a sample-barcoded 5' primer and a J-beta primer mix. A single record per CDR3 protein comes from TCRdb applying MiXCR to the 5' RACE reads. The top ten clones hold about a quarter of a sample with hundreds of thousands of distinct CDR3 sequences, 55% to 65% of them seen once. The material sequenced was blood. These receptors originate from a man younger than 40 in good health.

The V and J genes are TRBV4-3 and TRBJ2-1; D unclear. V dropped 1 base and J dropped 9 bases, with 10 bases sitting between them. There are 13 residues in the CDR3. In germline, CDR1 is LGHNA, CDR2 YSLEER. The CDR3 region is CASSQVVWGEQFF. Here the CDR3 DNA reads TGCGCCAGCAGCCAAGTCGTATGGGGTGAGCAGTTCTTC.

The genes are TRBV2 and TRBJ1-4, with unresolved D. CDR3 length: 14 amino acids. The V gene's germline CDR1 is SNHLY and CDR2 FYNNEI. V shed 4 bases and J shed 8 bases, with 14 bases lying between them. CDR3 DNA sequence: TGTGCCAGCAGTGGGTTGGGGAGTCAGGAAAAACTGTTTTTT. Protein: CASSGLGSQEKLFF.

The chain carries TRBV6-5 and TRBJ2-4; possibly TRBD1 or TRBD2 for D (5 bases each). The DNA end favors TRBJ2-7, so the J call may be wrong. CDR3 length: 14 amino acids. Germline values: CDR1 MNHEY, CDR2 SVGAGI. The CDR3 loop is CASSYRGVGDEQYF. The DNA of the CDR3 is TGTGCCAGCAGTTACAGAGGGGTCGGCGACGAGCAGTACTTC.

The rearrangement links TRBV6-2 or TRBV6-3 to TRBJ2-1; no firm D call. From germline, CDR1 is MNHEY and CDR2 SVGEGT. V lost 10 bases and J 4 bases, leaving 17 bases between the germline ends. The CDR3 is made up of 14 amino acids. The CDR3: CATTIALAYNEQFF. The CDR3, as DNA: TGTGCCACAACAATAGCATTGGCATACAATGAGCAGTTCTTC.

The chain's CDR3 is CASSLGGTGFDNEQFF. CDR3 in DNA: TGTGCCAGCAGCTTGGGGGGGACAGGGTTCGACAATGAGCAGTTCTTC. The chain employs TRBV28 and TRBJ2-1, with 9 positions matching TRBD1. This CDR3 contains 16 residues. Germline V gives CDR1 MDHEN, CDR2 SYDVKM. With V trimmed by 6 bases and J by 5 bases, 11 bases remained unmatched.

The genes are TRBV5-5 and TRBJ1-2; TRBD1 matches 10 bases. J was trimmed by 1 base and V by 2 bases; bases with no gene match: 11. The germline gives CDR1 SGHKS, CDR2 YYEKEE (reference sequence). CDR3 size: 18 residues. CDR3 in amino acids: CASSFGQGEMKFNYGYTF. The CDR3 DNA is TGTGCCAGCAGCTTCGGACAGGGGGAGATGAAATTTAACTATGGCTACACCTTC.

A word on this clonotype: One end of the junction is discordant with germline, which a read error may explain. This chain connects TRBV9 to TRBJ2-3, with 8 nucleotides matching TRBD2. This CDR3 is 15 amino acids long. Per germline, CDR1 SGDLS and CDR2 YYNGEE. CDR3: CASGVGGGRTDTQYF. The CDR3 DNA reads TGTGCCAGCGGCGTGGGTGGCGGGAGGACAGATACGCAGTATTTT.

Here the CDR3 reads CASSVDQSKPDYGYTF. The CDR3 bases are TGTGCCAGCAGCGTAGACCAGTCCAAGCCCGACTATGGCTACACCTTC. The chain joins TRBV9 to TRBJ1-2; D gene ambiguous. Germline V gene sequence: CDR1 SGDLS, CDR2 YYNGEE. The CDR3 consists of 16 residues. Trimming took off 0 bases at V and 3 bases at J, with 15 bases between the two ends.

About this clonotype itself: The junction shows a germline mismatch at one end, possibly a read error. The chain employs TRBV9 and TRBJ2-1; maybe TRBD1 (7 bases). Looked up from germline, CDR1 is SGDLS and CDR2 is YYNGEE. The length of the CDR3 is 15 residues. CDR3 sequence: CASSVGGGDLNEQFF. In nucleotides, the CDR3 is TGTGCCAGTAGCGTAGGAGGGGGCGACTTAAATGAGCAGTTCTTC.

The rearrangement links TRBV7-9 to TRBJ1-2; 8 bases agree with TRBD1. Germline assignment: CDR1 SEHNR and CDR2 FQNEAQ (reference sequence). The CDR3 loop spans 12 amino acids. J gave up 7 bases and V 4 bases, and 2 bases lay outside the gene matches. The CDR3 DNA sequence: TGTGCCAGCAGCTCAACAGGGGGTGGCTACACCTTC. Its protein is CASSSTGGGYTF.

The V call is TRBV7-2, the J call TRBJ2-5; either TRBD1 or TRBD2 may supply D (5 bases each). CDR3 length: 14 amino acids. Germline lookup yields CDR1 SGHTA and CDR2 FQGNSA. V lost 5 bases, J lost 0 bases, and 10 bases lay in between. CDR3 nucleotides: TGTGCCAGCAGCCCTCGGGACCACCAAGAGACCCAGTACTTC. It codes for CASSPRDHQETQYF.

This rearrangement joins TRBV29-1 to TRBJ2-1; TRBD1 matches 9 bases. Looked up from germline, CDR1 is SQVTM and CDR2 is ANQGSEA. The V and J ends lost 7 bases and 6 bases, in that order; junction bases with no gene match: 10. The CDR3 contains 14 residues. CDR3 in DNA: TGCAGCGCAATTGGGGGACAGGGCGTCAATGAGCAGTTCTTC. Translation gives CSAIGGQGVNEQFF.

This clonotype was detected once. The chain is built from TRBV5-1 and TRBJ2-7; 9 bases map to TRBD1. This CDR3 is 14 amino acids long. V gave up 4 bases and J gave up 6 bases; unmatched junction bases: 8. From germline, CDR1 is SGHRS and CDR2 YFSETQ. The CDR3: CASSDRDREFEQYF. CDR3 sequence (DNA): TGCGCCAGCAGCGATCGGGACAGGGAGTTCGAGCAGTACTTC.

This clonotype was seen repeatedly, ten times or more. The J gene is TRBJ2-4, the V gene TRBV15; weak D call: TRBD1 (6 bases). The J call may be incorrect, as the DNA end agrees better with TRBJ2-7. Germline loops: CDR1 LNHNV, CDR2 YYDKDF (reference sequence). This CDR3 contains 14 residues. In nucleotides, the CDR3 is TGTGCCACCAGCAGAGACAGGGGATCCTACGAGCAGTACTTC. Protein: CATSRDRGSYEQYF.

The gene calls are TRBV15 and TRBJ2-1, with 14 nucleotides matching TRBD2. The germline V gene has CDR1 LNHNV and CDR2 YYDKDF (reference sequence). This CDR3 contains 15 residues. V gave up 3 bases and J gave up 6 bases; unmatched junction bases: 1. The CDR3, as DNA: TGTGCCACCAGCAGGACTAGCGGGGGGGCCAATGAGCAGTTCTTC. Amino acids: CATSRTSGGANEQFF.

The rearrangement joins TRBV6-5 to TRBJ2-5; TRBD1 matches at 7 bases. V was clipped by 10 bases and J by 11 bases; unmatched bases: 13. Germline CDR1 is MNHEY and CDR2 is SVGAGI. This CDR3 region has 12 residues. The CDR3 region is CATTGSYNEQYF. The CDR3 nucleotides are TGTGCCACGACAGGGTCCTACAATGAGCAGTACTTC.

The chain joins TRBV7-3 to TRBJ2-1; tentative D call: TRBD1 (6 bases). The V gene lost 6 bases and the J gene lost 6 bases, with 18 bases spanning the gap. CDR3 size: 15 residues. Germline CDR1 and CDR2: SGHTA and FQGTGA. The DNA of the CDR3 is TGTGCCAGCAGTCTAGCACAGGGCCCAAGCAATGAGCAGTTCTTC. Residues: CASSLAQGPSNEQFF. Full variable domain (remainder filled in from reference TRBV7-3 and TRBJ2-1): GAGVSQTPSNKVTEKGKYVELRCDPISGHTALYWYRQSLGQGPEFLIYFQGTGAADDSGLPNDRFFAVRPEGSVSTLKIQRTERGDSAVYLCASSLAQGPSNEQFFGPGTRLTVL.

This sequence joins TRBV2 and TRBJ2-3, with 8 bases identical to TRBD2. The CDR3 runs 14 residues. Germline-derived CDR1 and CDR2 are SNHLY and FYNNEI. With 8 bases clipped from V and 2 bases from J, the junction kept 6 bases outside the gene matches. The CDR3 DNA sequence: TGTGCCAGCGGCGGGACTAGACTCACAGATACGCAGTATTTT. Encoded protein: CASGGTRLTDTQYF.

The chain uses TRBV6-5 and TRBJ2-3; 9 bases are a match to TRBD2. V was clipped by 4 bases and J by 0 bases; unmatched bases: 8. The germline CDR1 and CDR2 sequences are MNHEY and SVGAGI. The CDR3 runs 17 residues. CDR3 in DNA: TGTGCCAGCAGTTGGGCTAGCGGGGAAACTAGCACAGATACGCAGTATTTT. This encodes CASSWASGETSTDTQYF.

The J gene is TRBJ2-7, the V gene TRBV4-3; possible D gene TRBD2, 6 bases. The CDR3 contains 13 residues. V was pared by 4 bases and J by 5 bases, with 12 bases between. Germline V CDR1 and CDR2: LGHNA, YSLEER. The CDR3 spells CASSPRGSHEQYF. CDR3 nucleotides: TGCGCCAGCAGCCCACGGGGGTCCCACGAGCAGTACTTC.

This rearrangement joins TRBV7-2 to TRBJ2-5; 7 bases line up with TRBD2. Trimming cost V 5 bases and J 5 bases; bases outside gene matches: 8. Germline V gives CDR1 SGHTA, CDR2 FQGNSA. CDR3 length: 14 residues. The CDR3 DNA is TGTGCCAGCAGCAAGGGACTACTGGGGGAGACCCAGTACTTC. As protein: CASSKGLLGETQYF.

The chain couples TRBV27 to TRBJ2-3; the D call may be TRBD1 or TRBD2 (6 bases each). The V end was cut by 6 bases, the J end by 3 bases, with 19 bases between. The CDR3 covers 16 residues. Germline V gene data show CDR1 as MNHEY and CDR2 as SMNVEV (reference sequence). The CDR3: CASSGGIGVRTDTQYF. DNA of the CDR3: TGTGCCAGCAGCGGGGGCATAGGGGTAAGAACAGATACGCAGTATTTT.

The V and J genes are TRBV6-5 and TRBJ1-1; a weak D match, TRBD1 (5 bases). Between the trimmed V and J ends, which lost 8 bases and 4 bases, there was a span of 14 bases. The CDR3 is made up of 13 amino acids. Germline CDR1 reads MNHEY; CDR2 reads SVGAGI. In DNA, the CDR3 is TGTGCCAGCCAGCGGAGGGGTGCCACTGAAGCTTTCTTT. Protein sequence: CASQRRGATEAFF.